These T cell receptor beta chains were read from a single sample in a study of blood T cell repertoires in COVID-19. The repertoire was sequenced with immunoSEQ multiplex PCR; TCRdb's copy has only in-frame clones and lacks some. The sample lists some 190,000 clones; roughly nine tenths were seen once. The sample taken for sequencing was peripheral blood. Receptor source: a man aged 25-40 years with acute or convalescent COVID-19. CDR3s include the opening cysteine and the closing phenylalanine or tryptophan. D genes are given only for firm matches. Clone size is given for some rows only: seen once, a few or many times, or a class if the clone is expanded.

J gene | D gene | V gene | CDR3 length | clone size | CDR3 DNA | CDR3 protein
TRBJ2-3 | - | TRBV6-5 | 15 | - | TGTGCCAGCAGTCGGACTTATTCCAGCACAGATACGCAGTATTTT | CASSRTYSSTDTQYF
TRBJ1-5 | TRBD1 | TRBV19 | 15 | - | TGTGCCAGTTACTCGGGACAGGGAGGCAATCAGCCCCAGCATTTT | CASYSGQGGNQPQHF
TRBJ2-7 | TRBD1 | TRBV6-5 | 14 | - | TGTGCCAGCAGCTCCCGACAGGGGGCAGGGGAGCAGTACTTC | CASSSRQGAGEQYF
TRBJ1-5 | - | TRBV7-8 | 20 | - | TGTGCCAGCAGCTTACAACTGATCGGGGGTGGACTGTCCATCAATCAGCCCCAGCATTTT | CASSLQLIGGGLSINQPQHF
TRBJ1-2 | - | TRBV27 | 13 | - | TGTGCCAGCAGTTTTGGAACTAGCTATGGCTACACCTTC | CASSFGTSYGYTF
TRBJ1-1 | TRBD1 | TRBV9 | 15 | - | TGTGCCAGCAGCTATTTGGGCAGGGGGGACACTGAAGCTTTCTTT | CASSYLGRGDTEAFF
TRBJ1-5 | - | TRBV5-1 | 14 | - | TGCGCCAGCAGCTTGGAACACAGCAATCAGCCCCAGCATTTT | CASSLEHSNQPQHF
TRBJ2-6 | - | TRBV27 | 15 | - | TGTGCCAGCAGTTCGAGTTTCTCTGGGGCCAACGTCCTGACTTTC | CASSSSFSGANVLTF
TRBJ1-3 | - | TRBV6-6 | 16 | - | TGTGCCAGCAGTTACTCTCCTCATCGACTACTAAACACCATATATTTT | CASSYSPHRLLNTIYF
TRBJ1-5 | TRBD1 | TRBV4-1 | 18 | - | TGCGCCAGCAGCCATGGGCCGGGACAGGGGATTGGGAATCAGCCCCAGCATTTT | CASSHGPGQGIGNQPQHF
TRBJ1-6 | TRBD1 | TRBV28 | 16 | - | TGTGCCAGCAGACCCGGGACAGGGCTTTATAATTCACCCCTCCACTTT | CASRPGTGLYNSPLHF
TRBJ2-7 | - | TRBV18 | 15 | - | TGTGCCAGCTCACCACCTCCAGGGAAAATATACGAGCAGTACTTC | CASSPPPGKIYEQYF
TRBJ2-7 | TRBD2 | TRBV7-2 | 16 | - | TGTGCCAGCAGCTTAGAGATCGGGACTATGACCTACGAGCAGTACTTC | CASSLEIGTMTYEQYF
TRBJ2-1 | - | TRBV2 | 14 | once | TGTGCCAGCAGTGACCGTGGAGATTTAGATGAGCAGTTCTTC | CASSDRGDLDEQFF
TRBJ1-2 | - | TRBV24-1 | 15 | - | TGTGCCACCAGTGATTCCCGGGGAGTGGGATCTGGCTACACCTTC | CATSDSRGVGSGYTF
TRBJ2-2 | TRBD2 | TRBV30 | 15 | - | TGTGCCCGGGGACCGCCGGGACTAGTAGTCGGGGAGCTGTTTTTT | CARGPPGLVVGELFF
TRBJ2-6 | - | TRBV19 | 17 | - | TGTGCCACCAACGAGGCCAGGGGATATTCTGGGGCCAACGTCCTGACTTTC | CATNEARGYSGANVLTF
TRBJ1-5 | - | TRBV21-1 | 12 | - | TGTGCCCCAGCCAAGGGGTTTCCGCCCCAGCATTTT | CAPAKGFPPQHF
TRBJ2-4 | TRBD1 | TRBV5-6 | 15 | - | TGTGCCAGCAGCTCGATGGGACAGGGGCGACACATTCAGTACTTC | CASSSMGQGRHIQYF